Listed below are T cell receptor beta chains from one sample, sequenced in a study of blood T cell repertoires in COVID-19. Produced via immunoSEQ multiplex PCR; TCRdb's table is partial and in-frame only. The data hold some 50,000 clones, with approximately 80% observed a single time. The source material was peripheral blood. These receptors were obtained from a man aged 45-65 years with acute or convalescent COVID-19. The CDR3 runs from the conserved cysteine through the conserved F or W. The D gene is left open where the match is weak. The listing skips clone size in some rows; elsewhere it reads once, few, many or a size class.

DNA,CDR3,D,J,size,V
TGTGCCAGCAGCTTGACCGGGACAGAGGGGCAGTTCTTC,CASSLTGTEGQFF,TRBD1,TRBJ2-1,NA,TRBV7-3
TGTGCCAGCAGCTTAAGCGGCAATCTTAGGAATTCACCCCTCCACTTT,CASSLSGNLRNSPLHF,NA,TRBJ1-6,once,TRBV7-3
TGCGCCAGCAGTCAATCGTACAGGGGGCAGAAGGGCAATCAGCCCCAGCATTTT,CASSQSYRGQKGNQPQHF,TRBD1,TRBJ1-5,NA,TRBV23-1
TGTGCCAGCAGTGGGCAGGTTTCCTACGAGCAGTACTTC,CASSGQVSYEQYF,NA,TRBJ2-7,NA,TRBV7-9
TGTGCCAGCAGTGACTCGGCAGGGGACAATTCACCCCTCCACTTT,CASSDSAGDNSPLHF,NA,TRBJ1-6,NA,TRBV6-4
TGTGCCAGCAGTTTTCAGGATTACGAGCAGTACTTC,CASSFQDYEQYF,NA,TRBJ2-7,NA,TRBV28
TGCGCCAGCAGCTTGATGGGAGTTGGCAATCAGCCCCAGCATTTT,CASSLMGVGNQPQHF,NA,TRBJ1-5,NA,TRBV5-1
TGTGCCAGCAGCCGGGACAGGGGTAACTACAATGAGCAGTTCTTC,CASSRDRGNYNEQFF,TRBD1,TRBJ2-1,once,TRBV11-2
TGTGCCAGTAGCCACAACGGCGGGAGCAATCAGCCCCAGCATTTT,CASSHNGGSNQPQHF,NA,TRBJ1-5,NA,TRBV19
TGTGCCTGGAGTCGGGGAGGGGACACTGAAGCTTTCTTT,CAWSRGGDTEAFF,NA,TRBJ1-1,NA,TRBV30
TGTGCCAGCAGTTCCCCATTAGCGGGAGGGTTCGACGAGCAGTACTTC,CASSSPLAGGFDEQYF,TRBD2,TRBJ2-7,NA,TRBV28
TGTGCCAGCAGCGTCGACCTCTTTTGGGACAGTAACACCGGGGAGCTGTTTTTT,CASSVDLFWDSNTGELFF,TRBD1,TRBJ2-2,NA,TRBV9
TGTGCCAGCAACCCCCTAGATCAGGGCAACACTGAAGCTTTCTTT,CASNPLDQGNTEAFF,NA,TRBJ1-1,large,TRBV5-6
TGTGCCAGCAGTTTCATAGAGGTCCCTCAACTGAAGCCCCAGCATTTT,CASSFIEVPQLKPQHF,NA,TRBJ1-5,NA,TRBV28
TGTGCCAGCAGCCGCGGGACCCAGAGGACCCAGTACTTC,CASSRGTQRTQYF,NA,TRBJ2-5,NA,TRBV7-2
TGTGCCAGCAGCCAAGGGGGGGTACAGCGGAGCACAGATACGCAGTATTTT,CASSQGGVQRSTDTQYF,NA,TRBJ2-3,NA,TRBV3-1/TRBV3-2
TGTGCCAGCAGGCCCGGACAGGGAAACGGCTACACCTTC,CASRPGQGNGYTF,TRBD1,TRBJ1-2,NA,TRBV6-5
TGTGCCAGCAGTGAAAGGGACAGGGCTACAGATACGCAGTATTTT,CASSERDRATDTQYF,TRBD1,TRBJ2-3,few,TRBV6-4
TGTGCCAGCAGTTCATTCTTGACAGACTTCAGCAATCAGCCCCAGCATTTT,CASSSFLTDFSNQPQHF,NA,TRBJ1-5,NA,TRBV28
TGTGCCACCAGTCTAAAGACAGTCTCTAATTCACCCCTCCACTTT,CATSLKTVSNSPLHF,NA,TRBJ1-6,NA,TRBV15
TGTGCCAGCAGATGGACTAGCCTCACAGATACGCAGTATTTT,CASRWTSLTDTQYF,TRBD2,TRBJ2-3,NA,TRBV6-6
TGTGCCAGCAGCTCCCGGGCGGGACCAAACACTGAAGCTTTCTTT,CASSSRAGPNTEAFF,NA,TRBJ1-1,once,TRBV11-3
TGTGCCAGCAGCATCATCGTCAGGGGGCGCGGTGGGGCCAACGTCCTGACTTTC,CASSIIVRGRGGANVLTF,TRBD1,TRBJ2-6,NA,TRBV28
TGTGCCAGCGGACTAGCGTTTTACAATGAGCAGTTCTTC,CASGLAFYNEQFF,TRBD2,TRBJ2-1,NA,TRBV6-5
TGTGCCAGCAGCTATAACATCAGGGGGCGACTTGGCTACACCTTC,CASSYNIRGRLGYTF,TRBD1,TRBJ1-2,once,TRBV5-8
TGCAGCGTCTCGGGGATCCATGAGCAGTTCTTC,CSVSGIHEQFF,NA,TRBJ2-1,NA,TRBV29-1
TGTGCCAGCAGCCAGGGGGCCCGATCTTTCTACTACGAGCAGTACTTC,CASSQGARSFYYEQYF,TRBD1,TRBJ2-7,NA,TRBV28
TGTGCCAGCAGGATACAACAGGGGTATGGCTACACCTTC,CASRIQQGYGYTF,TRBD1,TRBJ1-2,NA,TRBV28
TGTGCCACCAGCAGAGGGGGAGCCGGCGAGCAGTACTTC,CATSRGGAGEQYF,NA,TRBJ2-7,NA,TRBV15
TGTGCCACCAGTGACAGGGAAACGAATCAGCCCCAGCATTTT,CATSDRETNQPQHF,NA,TRBJ1-5,NA,TRBV24-1
TGTGCCAGCAGCTTGGACAGGGGGGCCAATGAGCAGTTCTTC,CASSLDRGANEQFF,TRBD1,TRBJ2-1,NA,TRBV11-2
TGCGCCAGCAGCTTGTGGGGAGAAACTGAAGCTTTCTTT,CASSLWGETEAFF,NA,TRBJ1-1,NA,TRBV5-1
TGCGCCAGCAGCGAGGGGGCAGAAACCGGGGAGCTGTTTTTT,CASSEGAETGELFF,TRBD1,TRBJ2-2,NA,TRBV10-1
TGTGCCAGCAGCCCGAGACCGGGACTAACTACCGGGGAGCTGTTTTTT,CASSPRPGLTTGELFF,TRBD2,TRBJ2-2,NA,TRBV7-3
TGTGCCACCGAGGGCAGACAATACACTGAAGCTTTCTTT,CATEGRQYTEAFF,NA,TRBJ1-1,NA,TRBV19
TGTGCCAGCAGCTCCGGTGAGAGGGTACAAGAGACCCAGTACTTC,CASSSGERVQETQYF,NA,TRBJ2-5,NA,TRBV4-2
TGCAGCTTCCTCACTAGCTACCATACGCAGTATTTT,CSFLTSYHTQYF,NA,TRBJ2-3,NA,TRBV29-1
TGTGCCAGCTCACCGTCTCTAGCGGACACAGATACGCAGTATTTT,CASSPSLADTDTQYF,TRBD2,TRBJ2-3,NA,TRBV18
TGTGCCAGCAGTTATGGAATAGCGGGAGGCACCGGGGAGCTGTTTTTT,CASSYGIAGGTGELFF,TRBD2,TRBJ2-2,NA,TRBV6-5
TGTGCCAGTAGTATGGGGGGTGCTAGCGGGAGAAATGAGCAGTTCTTC,CASSMGGASGRNEQFF,TRBD2,TRBJ2-1,NA,TRBV19
TGTGCCAGCAGGGCACCTCTAAGCGGGGGGGCCTCAGATACGCAGTATTTT,CASRAPLSGGASDTQYF,TRBD2,TRBJ2-3,NA,TRBV9
TGCGCCAGCAGTTACGGACTCTCCTACGAGCAGTACTTC,CASSYGLSYEQYF,NA,TRBJ2-7,NA,TRBV10-1
TGTGCCAGCAGCTCTCTAGCGGGGGGGTTTTGGGATGAGCAGTTCTTC,CASSSLAGGFWDEQFF,TRBD2,TRBJ2-1,once,TRBV7-2
TGTGCCAGCAACCAACCCCCGGGACTAGCGGGGGGATTGGGCGAGCAGTACTTC,CASNQPPGLAGGLGEQYF,TRBD2,TRBJ2-7,NA,TRBV2
TGTGCCAGCAGCGGCCTAGCGGGGGTCACAGATACGCAGTATTTT,CASSGLAGVTDTQYF,TRBD2,TRBJ2-3,NA,TRBV7-3
TGCGCCAGCAGTCAATCGCGGGGGGAAGAGGAAGATAATTCACCCCTCCACTTT,CASSQSRGEEEDNSPLHF,NA,TRBJ1-6,once,TRBV23-1
TGTGCCAGCTCGGCGACAGGGGAGAGTAACATTCAGTACTTC,CASSATGESNIQYF,TRBD1,TRBJ2-4,few,TRBV2
TGTGCCAGCAGGCCAGGCCTAGCGAGGGCCAAAAACATTCAGTACTTC,CASRPGLARAKNIQYF,NA,TRBJ2-4,NA,TRBV28
TGTGCCAGCAGCTTAGGATTGAGCAGGACAAGCAATGAAAAACTGTTTTTT,CASSLGLSRTSNEKLFF,NA,TRBJ1-4,NA,TRBV7-9
TGTGCCAGCAGCGGAGGGAAAGCTTTCTTT,CASSGGKAFF,NA,TRBJ1-1,NA,TRBV6-2/TRBV6-3
TGTGCCAGCAACAACAGGGCAGATACGCAGTATTTT,CASNNRADTQYF,NA,TRBJ2-3,NA,TRBV11-2
TGTGCCAGCAGCCTTCTCGGGTCGAGCAATCAGCCCCAGCATTTT,CASSLLGSSNQPQHF,NA,TRBJ1-5,NA,TRBV27
TGTGCCAGCAGTACCAGCCGACAGGGAAACATTCAGTACTTC,CASSTSRQGNIQYF,TRBD1,TRBJ2-4,NA,TRBV6-5
TGTGCCTATGCCCAGGGTCCTTACTATGGCTACACCTTC,CAYAQGPYYGYTF,NA,TRBJ1-2,NA,TRBV30
TGTGCCAGCAGCCCCGACAGGGGTTCCTACAATGAGCAGTTCTTC,CASSPDRGSYNEQFF,TRBD1,TRBJ2-1,once,TRBV7-3
TGTGCCAGCAGCCTAATAGCGGGGGGGCCGGAGACCCAGTACTTC,CASSLIAGGPETQYF,TRBD2,TRBJ2-5,NA,TRBV7-3
TGTGCCAGCAGCCAAAAGACGGGACAGGGGTACGAGTTCTTC,CASSQKTGQGYEFF,TRBD1,TRBJ2-1,NA,TRBV3-1/TRBV3-2
TGTGCCAGCTCACCCCAGCGGACTAGCGGGAGTGGTAGGAACTTC,CASSPQRTSGSGRNF,TRBD2,TRBJ2-7,NA,TRBV18
TGTGCCAGCAGCCCCAGGACAGGGATTCCTGAAGCTTTCTTT,CASSPRTGIPEAFF,TRBD1,TRBJ1-1,NA,TRBV7-9